This T cell receptor (beta chain) was captured in a study of molecular identifiers for immune sequencing clone quantification. In its sample, this clonotype was seen many times. No antigen is known for it. The study, taken as a whole, reports: Detectable among 800,000 to 1,000,000 naive cells, according to reports, was Jurkat TCR RNA spiked in from one cell. Effector cells had over 99% of their molecules in clones above 20 RNA copies, while naive cells had under 1%. In cases of identical TCR molecules sharing a barcode, highly expanded clone sizes could be underestimated.

Naive CD8 T cells underwent sorting with the CD8+CD4-CCR7+CD45RA+ definition. In TCRdb, the PCR reads were re-called with MiXCR into one record per CDR3 protein. The sample lists over 550,000 distinct CDR3 sequences, about 25% seen once, with around 0.78% in the top ten. V was clipped by 5 bases and J by 2 bases; unmatched bases: 5. The CDR3 runs 15 residues. From germline, CDR1 is SEHNR and CDR2 FQNEAQ (reference sequence). The chain couples TRBV7-9 to TRBJ1-4, with 7 bases aligning to TRBD1. Material for sequencing was naive CD8+ T cells from blood, with Jurkat cell RNA spiked in. Sample subset: FACS-sorted CD8+CD4-CCR7+CD45RA+ naive T cells. The sequence derives from a human donor in good health. Some libraries in this study had Jurkat cell RNA spiked in. The CDR3: CASSQGVSTNEKLFF. The CDR3 DNA reads TGTGCCAGCAGCCAGGGGGTTTCCACTAATGAAAAACTGTTTTTT. Based on the CDR3 plus reference TRBV7-9 and TRBJ1-4, the full variable domain is DTGVSQNPRHKITKRGQNVTFRCDPISEHNRLYWYRQTLGQGPEFLTYFQNEAQLEKSRLLSDRFSAERPKGSFSTLEIQRTEQGDSAMYLCASSQGVSTNEKLFFGSGTQLSVL.